Each of the 19 T cell receptor beta chains below was sequenced from the same sample in a study of blood T cells in healthy people across ages. Alongside a J-beta primer mix, a sample-barcoded 5' primer served in a second PCR lasting 7 to 11 cycles. TCRdb recomputed calls from the 5' RACE reads with MiXCR, one row per CDR3 protein. The repertoire has 800,000 to 950,000 distinct CDR3 sequences, roughly 28% of them found once; the top ten carry roughly 10%. The data were also submitted as part of a second study, on T cells of mothers and their children.

Source material: blood. These receptors were taken from a woman aged 40 to 50 in good health.

This clonotype has just a few counts. The chain employs TRBV28 and TRBJ2-7, with D possibly being TRBD2 (5 bases). Trimming took 6 bases from V and 0 from J, leaving 15 bases between them. The V gene's germline CDR1 is MDHEN and CDR2 SYDVKM. The CDR3 is 15 amino acids. DNA of the CDR3: TGTGCCAGCAGACAGCGGTTGTACCGCTCCTACGAGCAGTACTTC. This encodes CASRQRLYRSYEQYF.

This clonotype was counted ten times or more. The rearrangement joins TRBV7-2 to TRBJ2-5; a possible D gene is TRBD2 (5 bases). This CDR3 is built from 15 residues. Germline V gene lookup returns CDR1 SGHTA and CDR2 FQGNSA. Trimming stripped 5 bases from V and 5 bases from J, with 18 bases between. CDR3 nucleotide sequence: TGTGCCAGCAGCCTCCCAATAGCGAGATTGGAGACCCAGTACTTC. As protein: CASSLPIARLETQYF. Supplemented by reference TRBV7-2 and TRBJ2-5, the full variable domain reads GAGVSQSPSNKVTEKGKDVELRCDPISGHTALYWYRQSLGQGLEFLIYFQGNSAPDKSGLPSDRFSAERTGGSVSTLTIQRTQQEDSAVYLCASSLPIARLETQYFGPGTRLLVL.

Notes on this clonotype: Given a much more abundant clone one base away, this may be a read error. The V and J genes are TRBV5-1 and TRBJ2-1; D is possibly TRBD2 (6 bases). This CDR3 is built from 12 residues. CDR1 SGHRS and CDR2 YFSETQ come from the germline V gene. The CDR3 is CATSRDCNEQFF. The DNA of the CDR3 is TGCGCCACCAGCCGGGACTGCAATGAGCAGTTCTTC.

This clonotype occurred a few times. In DNA form, the CDR3 reads TGTGCCAGCAGCTTAGGGATGGAACCTTCCTACGAGCAGTACTTC. Protein product: CASSLGMEPSYEQYF. The rearrangement joins TRBV7-2 to TRBJ2-7; the D is unclear. This CDR3 is built from 15 residues. The germline V and J ends were trimmed by 1 base and 1 base, with 11 bases remaining between them. Germline-derived CDR1 and CDR2 are SGHTA and FQGNSA.

This clonotype has only a few counts. The rearrangement uses TRBV4-1 and TRBJ1-5; TRBD1 might be the D (6 bases). Germline CDR1 is MGHRA and CDR2 is YSYEKL. V was clipped by 0 bases and J by 6 bases, with 15 bases between them. The CDR3 consists of 16 residues. CDR3 residues: CASSQDAAGVGQPQHF. CDR3 DNA sequence: TGCGCCAGCAGCCAAGATGCTGCAGGGGTCGGTCAGCCCCAGCATTTT.

This clonotype has more than one count but fewer than ten. This chain joins TRBV6-2 or TRBV6-3 and TRBJ2-1; 7 bases fit TRBD2. The CDR3 contains 13 residues. The V and J ends lost 11 bases and 3 bases, in that order; junction bases with no gene match: 7. The germline CDR1 and CDR2 sequences are MNHEY and SVGEGT. This CDR3 reads CASQAGLYNEQFF. CDR3 bases: TGTGCCTCCCAAGCGGGGCTCTACAATGAGCAGTTCTTC.

This clonotype came up many times. CDR3 sequence (DNA): TGTGCCAGCAGCGCTAGCGACCACAGGGGGTTCCCCTATAATTCACCCCTCCACTTT. Residues: CASSASDHRGFPYNSPLHF. The V and J genes are TRBV7-9 and TRBJ1-6; 8 bases agree with TRBD1. CDR1 and CDR2 (germline): SEHNR, FQNEAQ (reference sequence). J lost 2 bases, V lost 5 bases, and 14 bases had no gene match. This CDR3 has 19 residues.

The chain links TRBV20-1 to TRBJ1-2, with a tentative D call TRBD1 (6 bases). V was cut by 3 bases and J by 7 bases, with 15 bases left in between. Germline-derived CDR1 and CDR2 are DFQATT and SNEGSKA (reference sequence). The CDR3 length is 13 residues. As DNA, the CDR3 is TGCAGTGCTAGCGACAGGTATTCTCCTGGCTACACCTTC. Its protein product is CSASDRYSPGYTF.

V usage is TRBV20-1 and J usage is TRBJ2-3; 7 nucleotides match TRBD2. The germline V gene has CDR1 DFQATT and CDR2 SNEGSKA (reference sequence). The CDR3 loop spans 14 amino acids. V was clipped by 5 bases and J by 0 bases; unmatched bases: 5. This CDR3 reads CSAQRGSSTDTQYF. The CDR3, as DNA: TGCAGTGCTCAGCGGGGATCTAGCACAGATACGCAGTATTTT.

This chain uses TRBV6-5 with TRBJ2-4, with D possibly TRBD1 on 7 matching bases. Germline CDR1 and CDR2: MNHEY and SVGAGI. This CDR3 is built from 15 residues. Trimming shortened V by 4 bases and J by 13 bases, and 23 bases separated the two germline ends. CDR3 in DNA: TGTGCCAGCAGTTCCACAGGGGACTTTAATAATGAGCAGTACTTC. This codes for CASSSTGDFNNEQYF.

The genes are TRBV2 and TRBJ2-5, with D maybe TRBD2 (6 bases). Germline V gene data show CDR1 as SNHLY and CDR2 as FYNNEI. The CDR3 contains 13 residues. V lost 1 base and J 11 bases, leaving 14 bases between the germline ends. CDR3 amino acids: CASSEGREREQYF. The CDR3 region has the DNA TGTGCCAGCAGTGAAGGCCGGGAGCGAGAGCAGTACTTC.

The chain joins TRBV20-1 to TRBJ2-5, with D tentatively TRBD2 (6 bases). Germline values: CDR1 DFQATT, CDR2 SNEGSKA (reference sequence). Trimming pared 3 bases from V and 1 base from J, leaving 15 bases between. This CDR3 has 15 residues. The CDR3 protein is CSARGRRGLQETQYF. CDR3 in DNA: TGCAGTGCTAGGGGTCGGCGGGGACTCCAAGAGACCCAGTACTTC.

Note on this clonotype: A much larger clone differs by one base, so this may be a read error. The chain employs TRBV5-1 and TRBJ1-2; 8 nucleotides match TRBD1. Trimming took 0 bases from V and 11 from J; bases not matched to a gene: 9. Germline lookup yields CDR1 SGHRS and CDR2 YFSETQ. The CDR3 length is 14 residues. For the CDR3, the DNA is TGCGCCAGCAGCTTGGAGGGACAGGCCCAGGGTTACACCTTC. Its translation is CASSLEGQAQGYTF.

As concerns this clonotype: A much larger clone lies one base from this, so it may be a read error. The CDR3 DNA reads as TGCAGTGCTAGAGATAAGGCAACAGGGCAGCCCCAGCATTTT. Encoded protein: CSARDKATGQPQHF. The rearrangement joins TRBV20-1 to TRBJ1-5; TRBD1 might be the D (6 bases). The CDR3 loop spans 14 amino acids. Per the germline V gene, CDR1 is DFQATT and CDR2 is SNEGSKA (reference sequence). Trimming cost V 0 bases and J 7 bases, with 13 bases left between them.

In this sample, this clonotype turned up a few times. V usage is TRBV6-6 and J usage is TRBJ2-7; D perhaps matches TRBD1 (6 bases). The germline CDR1 and CDR2 sequences are MNHNY and SVGAGI (reference sequence). The CDR3 runs 16 residues. The V end was cut by 2 bases, the J end by 3 bases, with 17 bases between. The CDR3 DNA reads TGTGCCAGCAGTTACAAGGGAATCAGGGGCGACTACGAGCAGTACTTC. Translation gives CASSYKGIRGDYEQYF.

Points on this clonotype: This could be a read error, since a much larger clone is one nucleotide away. This chain connects TRBV5-1 to TRBJ2-5; 7 bases match TRBD1. The DNA matches TRBJ2-1 better at its end, which makes the J call doubtful. The germline V gene has CDR1 SGHRS and CDR2 YFSETQ. The CDR3 is 14 residues long. Here the CDR3 reads CASQQGTGQETQFF. As DNA, the CDR3 is TGCGCCAGCCAACAGGGGACGGGGCAAGAGACCCAGTTCTTC.

This clonotype was seen ten or more times. The DNA for the CDR3 is TGTGCCAGCAGTGAAGGAGGGCAGCCCCAGCATTTT. It codes for CASSEGGQPQHF. The genes are TRBV6-1 and TRBJ1-5; D unclear. Between the trimmed V and J ends, which lost 1 base and 7 bases, there was a span of 5 bases. This CDR3 has 12 residues. Per the germline V gene, CDR1 is MNHNS and CDR2 is SASEGT.

This clonotype was counted ten times or more. The chain is built from TRBV28 and TRBJ2-7; TRBD1 agrees at 10 bases. The length of the CDR3 is 15 residues. V lost 6 bases, J lost 3 bases, and 8 bases stayed unmatched. Germline V gives CDR1 MDHEN, CDR2 SYDVKM. The CDR3 region has the DNA TGTGCCAGCAGAACTGGACAGGGGGGAATCTACGAGCAGTACTTC. This encodes CASRTGQGGIYEQYF.

This clonotype was seen only a few times. This chain connects TRBV12-3 or TRBV12-4 to TRBJ1-2; the D gene is possibly TRBD1 (6 bases). The CDR3 totals 14 residues. The V end was cut by 6 bases, the J end by 6 bases, with 17 bases between. CDR3 in DNA: TGTGCCAGCAGCCCCACCAGGGGTATCGATGGCTACACCTTC. It specifies CASSPTRGIDGYTF.